The 30 T cell receptor beta chains below come from one sample, sequenced in a study of blood T cell repertoires in COVID-19. TCRdb keeps only in-frame clones here, not all; method: immunoSEQ multiplex PCR. The sample has fewer than 150,000 clones; about nine tenths are singletons. The specimen was peripheral blood. These receptors came from a woman aged 80 or over with acute or convalescent COVID-19.

The chain couples TRBV7-2 to TRBJ1-5, with TRBD1 identical over 10 bases. With V trimmed by 5 bases and J by 2 bases, 3 bases remained unmatched. Germline V gene data show CDR1 as SGHTA and CDR2 as FQGNSA. The CDR3 is 15 amino acids. CDR3 coding DNA: TGTGCCAGCAGCCCCGGGACAGGGGGCAATCAGCCCCAGCATTTT. Its protein is CASSPGTGGNQPQHF. Full variable domain (rest looked up from reference TRBV7-2 and TRBJ1-5): GAGVSQSPSNKVTEKGKDVELRCDPISGHTALYWYRQSLGQGLEFLIYFQGNSAPDKSGLPSDRFSAERTGGSVSTLTIQRTQQEDSAVYLCASSPGTGGNQPQHFGDGTRLSIL.

The CDR3 sequence is CASSLGGRSYNEQFF. As DNA, the CDR3 is TGCGCCAGCAGCCTAGGGGGCCGCTCCTACAATGAGCAGTTCTTC. The V call is TRBV5-1, the J call TRBJ2-1; 7 positions agree with TRBD1. CDR1 and CDR2 (germline): SGHRS, YFSETQ. CDR3 size: 15 residues. V gave up 4 bases and J gave up 0 bases; unmatched junction bases: 4.

This clone was detected once. The chain recombines TRBV7-9 with TRBJ2-3; TRBD1 is a possible D gene (7 bases). V shed 5 bases and J shed 2 bases, with 14 bases lying between them. This CDR3 is built from 15 residues. Germline V lookup: CDR1 SEHNR, CDR2 FQNEAQ (reference sequence). Here the CDR3 DNA reads TGTGCCAGCAGCCAAGGGGGGACAGACACAGATACGCAGTATTTT. It yields the protein CASSQGGTDTDTQYF.

CDR3 coding DNA: TGTGCCAGCAGCTTGAGGTCCCCAGCAGGGACAGGGGCTCGTGAGACCCAGTACTTC. Translation: CASSLRSPAGTGARETQYF. V gene TRBV7-3 combines with J gene TRBJ2-5; 10 positions agree with TRBD1. Germline-derived CDR1 and CDR2 are SGHTA and FQGTGA. There are 19 residues in the CDR3. V shed 3 bases and J 5 bases; nucleotides not matched to a gene: 18.

The chain uses TRBV7-3 and TRBJ1-1; D might be TRBD1 (6 bases). The germline V gene encodes CDR1 SGHTA and CDR2 FQGTGA. The CDR3 extends over 15 amino acids. Trimming pared 6 bases from V and 9 bases from J, leaving 23 bases between. The chain's CDR3 is CASSREAGGQVKAFF. The CDR3 bases are TGTGCCAGCAGTCGGGAAGCGGGGGGCCAAGTGAAAGCTTTCTTT.

The chain uses TRBV6-6 and TRBJ1-6, with 7 bases lining up with TRBD1. There are 17 residues in the CDR3. J gave up 5 bases and V 5 bases, and 12 bases lay outside the gene matches. The germline V gene has CDR1 MNHNY and CDR2 SVGAGI (reference sequence). CDR3 nucleotides: TGTGCCAGCAGTCACCGCCAACAGGGGATTGATAATTCACCCCTCCACTTT. Translating gives CASSHRQQGIDNSPLHF.

The chain has TRBV19 and TRBJ2-1; TRBD1 aligns across 7 bases. CDR3 size: 14 residues. Germline V lookup: CDR1 LNHDA, CDR2 SQIVND (reference sequence). After removal of 7 bases from V and 2 bases from J, the junction contained 5 bases not matched to a gene. In DNA, the CDR3 is TGTGCCAGTAATACGGGACAGCCCTACAATGAGCAGTTCTTC. It yields the protein CASNTGQPYNEQFF.

V and J are TRBV18 and TRBJ1-2; D perhaps matches TRBD1 (6 bases). Germline CDR1 is KGHSH and CDR2 is LQKENI. The CDR3 is made up of 14 amino acids. The germline V and J ends were trimmed by 5 bases and 7 bases, with 17 bases remaining between them. CDR3 coding DNA: TGTGCCAGCTCAAGTTTGGGGGCGCAGGGTGGCTACACCTTC. Residues: CASSSLGAQGGYTF.

The DNA of the CDR3 is TGTGCCAGCAGCCAAGAACCCGGACGGACAACCTCTGGCTACACCTTC. Translated, it gives CASSQEPGRTTSGYTF. The chain joins TRBV3-1 (or the pseudogene TRBV3-2) to TRBJ1-2, with D possibly being TRBD1 (5 bases). The V end lost 0 bases, the J end lost 7 bases, and 18 bases lay between the germline ends. This CDR3 is built from 16 residues. The V gene's germline CDR1 is LGHDT and CDR2 YNNKEL (reference sequence).

The chain links TRBV10-2 to TRBJ1-1; tentatively, D is TRBD1 (6 bases). V shed 7 bases and J shed 3 bases, with 12 bases lying between them. Germline lookup yields CDR1 WSHSY and CDR2 SAAADI. The CDR3 spans 13 residues. In nucleotides, the CDR3 is TGCGCCAGCAAAGGGACACTTTACACTGAAGCTTTCTTT. The encoded protein is CASKGTLYTEAFF.

This chain joins TRBV20-1 and TRBJ2-7; a weak D match, TRBD1 (6 bases). From germline, CDR1 is DFQATT and CDR2 SNEGSKA (reference sequence). Trimming removed 3 bases at V and 3 bases at J, with 21 bases between. The CDR3 is made up of 16 amino acids. The CDR3 protein is CSASRAPGAGIYEQYF. The CDR3, as DNA: TGCAGTGCTAGTCGGGCCCCAGGGGCCGGAATCTACGAGCAGTACTTC.

The chain couples TRBV3-1 (or the pseudogene TRBV3-2) to TRBJ1-1; weak D call: TRBD1 (5 bases). This CDR3 region has 13 residues. Trimming cost V 7 bases and J 5 bases, with 14 bases left between them. Looked up from germline, CDR1 is LGHDT and CDR2 is YNNKEL (reference sequence). The CDR3 reads CASKQGLYTEAFF. CDR3 DNA: TGTGCCAGCAAGCAGGGACTTTATACTGAAGCTTTCTTT.

CDR3 sequence (DNA): TGTGCCAGCCGTTCGTGGGGGGTGGAGACCCAGTACTTC. This translates into CASRSWGVETQYF. This rearrangement joins TRBV27 to TRBJ2-5, with a possible D match to TRBD2 (6 bases). V was cut by 8 bases and J by 5 bases, with 15 bases left in between. The germline gives CDR1 MNHEY, CDR2 SMNVEV (reference sequence). The CDR3 is 13 residues long.

This chain joins TRBV27 and TRBJ1-5, with a weak D call TRBD1 (6 bases). Germline CDR1 MNHEY, CDR2 SMNVEV (reference sequence). The CDR3 totals 15 residues. V was trimmed by 3 bases and J by 0 bases, leaving 9 bases between them. The chain's CDR3 is CASSFYRDSNQPQHF. In nucleotides, the CDR3 is TGTGCCAGCAGTTTCTACAGGGATAGCAATCAGCCCCAGCATTTT.

The J gene is TRBJ1-3, the V gene TRBV9, with unresolved D. Germline values: CDR1 SGDLS, CDR2 YYNGEE. Trimming removed 0 bases at V and 2 bases at J, with 18 bases between. The CDR3 totals 18 residues. The CDR3 bases are TGTGCCAGCAGCGTAGCTCCGTTGAGGGAAGGCACTGGAAACACCATATATTTT. Protein: CASSVAPLREGTGNTIYF.

This clone has a single count. V usage is TRBV9 and J usage is TRBJ2-1; possibly TRBD1 for D (6 bases). The CDR3 has 14 residues. The germline V and J ends were trimmed by 4 bases and 7 bases, with 15 bases remaining between them. The germline V gene encodes CDR1 SGDLS and CDR2 YYNGEE. CDR3 sequence reads: CASSLGQIFNEQFF. For the CDR3, the DNA is TGTGCCAGCAGCCTCGGACAGATCTTTAATGAGCAGTTCTTC.

In its sample, this clone was seen once. This rearrangement joins TRBV7-2 to TRBJ1-1, with a tentative D call TRBD1 (5 bases). V lost 1 base to trimming and J lost 5 bases, with 11 bases between them. The germline V gene has CDR1 SGHTA and CDR2 FQGNSA. CDR3 length: 14 amino acids. The CDR3 region is CASSLVGGSTEAFF. CDR3 DNA: TGTGCCAGCAGCTTAGTGGGGGGTAGTACTGAAGCTTTCTTT.

The chain has TRBV18 and TRBJ2-5; the match to TRBD2 covers 11 bases. After removal of 1 base from V and 2 bases from J, the junction contained 0 bases not matched to a gene. The CDR3 has 15 residues. Germline CDR1 and CDR2: KGHSH and LQKENI. The CDR3 here is CASSPRTSGQETQYF. The CDR3 DNA reads TGTGCCAGCTCACCACGGACTAGCGGGCAAGAGACCCAGTACTTC.

The chain recombines TRBV5-1 with TRBJ2-3; weak D call: TRBD2 (6 bases). The CDR3 covers 18 residues. Looked up from germline, CDR1 is SGHRS and CDR2 is YFSETQ. The V gene lost 0 bases and the J gene lost 13 bases, with 30 bases spanning the gap. The CDR3 sequence: CASSLDPQVGGDHRLKYF. The CDR3 region has the DNA TGCGCCAGCAGCTTGGATCCGCAGGTTGGCGGGGACCACAGATTGAAGTATTTT.

The J gene is TRBJ1-2, the V gene TRBV29-1, with 9 bases lining up with TRBD1. Per germline, CDR1 SQVTM and CDR2 ANQGSEA. The V segment lost 7 bases and the J segment 7 bases; nucleotides outside the gene matches: 16. The CDR3 runs to 15 residues. The CDR3 nucleotides read TGCAGCGCTAAGACAGGGGGAGGCCCAGTGGCTGGCTACACCTTC. As protein: CSAKTGGGPVAGYTF.

The chain uses TRBV18 and TRBJ1-2; the match to TRBD1 covers 12 bases. The CDR3 extends over 18 amino acids. CDR1 is KGHSH and CDR2 is LQKENI in the germline V gene. V dropped 2 bases and J dropped 5; count of bases not matched to a gene: 12. In DNA form, the CDR3 reads TGTGCCAGCTCACCATTTCTCCGGGACAGGGGGCGAGGTTATGGCTACACCTTC. Amino acids: CASSPFLRDRGRGYGYTF.

This rearrangement joins TRBV7-3 to TRBJ2-3; 9 positions agree with TRBD2. Germline lookup yields CDR1 SGHTA and CDR2 FQGTGA. The CDR3 has 16 residues. Germline trimming cut 2 bases from V and 8 bases from J; bases unmatched to any gene: 11. CDR3 region: CASSLEAGGPPPTQYF. The CDR3 DNA sequence: TGTGCCAGCAGCTTAGAAGCGGGGGGCCCCCCACCTACGCAGTATTTT. Variable domain in full (rest from reference TRBV7-3 and TRBJ2-3): GAGVSQTPSNKVTEKGKYVELRCDPISGHTALYWYRQSLGQGPEFLIYFQGTGAADDSGLPNDRFFAVRPEGSVSTLKIQRTERGDSAVYLCASSLEAGGPPPTQYFGPGTRLTVL.

This clone was recorded once. The chain has TRBV5-1 and TRBJ1-1; TRBD1 matches at 7 bases. The germline V gene has CDR1 SGHRS and CDR2 YFSETQ. This CDR3 is built from 15 residues. The V gene end was trimmed by 5 bases and the J gene end by 0 bases; junction bases not matched to a gene: 7. The CDR3 DNA follows: TGCGCCAGCAGTAAGGGGGCGGAAGTGAACACTGAAGCTTTCTTT. It encodes CASSKGAEVNTEAFF. The whole variable domain, filled in from reference TRBV5-1 and TRBJ1-1, reads KAGVTQTPRYLIKTRGQQVTLSCSPISGHRSVSWYQQTPGQGLQFLFEYFSETQRNKGNFPGRFSGRQFSNSRSEMNVSTLELGDSALYLCASSKGAEVNTEAFFGQGTRLTVV.

This clone was seen just once. This rearrangement joins TRBV28 to TRBJ1-4; no clear D gene. The length of the CDR3 is 15 residues. From germline, CDR1 is MDHEN and CDR2 SYDVKM. The ends were cut back, 5 bases at V and 2 bases at J, with 12 bases in the middle. CDR3 nucleotide sequence: TGTGCCAGCAGTCCAGTGCCGTTGACTAATGAAAAACTGTTTTTT. Amino acids: CASSPVPLTNEKLFF. Supplemented by reference TRBV28 and TRBJ1-4, the full variable domain reads DVKVTQSSRYLVKRTGEKVFLECVQDMDHENMFWYRQDPGLGLRLIYFSYDVKMKEKGDIPEGYSVSREKKERFSLILESASTNQTSMYLCASSPVPLTNEKLFFGSGTQLSVL.

The rearrangement links TRBV6-5 to TRBJ1-1, with D possibly being TRBD1 (6 bases). This CDR3 contains 15 residues. V lost 10 bases and J lost 2, with 20 bases in between. Germline CDR1 MNHEY, CDR2 SVGAGI. CDR3 sequence (DNA): TGTGCCATAATCGACTTGGGGACACCCAACACTGAAGCTTTCTTT. Protein: CAIIDLGTPNTEAFF.

The V call is TRBV29-1, the J call TRBJ2-5, with a possible D match to TRBD2 (5 bases). Germline CDR1 is SQVTM and CDR2 is ANQGSEA. The CDR3 has 12 residues. V lost 8 bases and J 4 bases, leaving 14 bases between the germline ends. The CDR3 sequence: CSLVVRGETQYF. Written as DNA, the CDR3 is TGCAGCCTCGTCGTCCGGGGAGAGACCCAGTACTTC. The entire variable domain, with the rest obtained from reference TRBV29-1 and TRBJ2-5, is as follows: SAVISQKPSRDICQRGTSLTIQCQVDSQVTMMFWYRQQPGQSLTLIATANQGSEATYESGFVIDKFPISRPNLTFSTLTVSNMSPEDSSIYLCSLVVRGETQYFGPGTRLLVL.

As to this clone: The same CDR3 can be traced to other DNA sequences in this sample. The chain couples TRBV6-1 to TRBJ2-3, with TRBD1 matching 8 bases. The V gene end was trimmed by 3 bases and the J gene end by 3 bases; junction bases not matched to a gene: 2. This CDR3 has 14 amino acids. The germline gives CDR1 MNHNS, CDR2 SASEGT. The CDR3 bases are TGTGCCAGCAGTGACAGGGGGCCGACAGATACGCAGTATTTT. This codes for CASSDRGPTDTQYF.

About this clone: The identical CDR3 is also encoded by other nucleotide sequences in the sample. The rearrangement links TRBV3-1 (or the pseudogene TRBV3-2) to TRBJ1-2; D might be TRBD1 (5 bases). CDR3 length equals 14 residues. Germline V gene data show CDR1 as LGHDT and CDR2 as YNNKEL (reference sequence). Trimming stripped 0 bases from V and 4 bases from J, with 9 bases between. The CDR3 DNA is TGTGCCAGCAGCCAAGACCAGGGATCCTATGGCTACACCTTC. It translates to CASSQDQGSYGYTF.

The rearrangement uses TRBV14 and TRBJ1-4; the match to TRBD1 covers 8 bases. In germline, CDR1 is SGHDN, CDR2 FVKESK. The CDR3 spans 17 residues. The ends lost 2 bases at V and 0 bases at J; junction bases unmatched: 5. In DNA form, the CDR3 reads TGTGCCAGCAGCCAAAACAGGGGGAAAGCAACTAATGAAAAACTGTTTTTT. Its translation: CASSQNRGKATNEKLFF.

The genes are TRBV6-5 and TRBJ1-2; 8 bases fit TRBD1. The CDR3 consists of 13 residues. Germline CDR1 reads MNHEY; CDR2 reads SVGAGI. The junction had 6 bases not matched to a gene; V was cut back by 6 bases and J by 6 bases. For the CDR3, the DNA is TGTGCCAGCAGACCGACAGGGGTCGATGGCTACACCTTC. The encoded protein is CASRPTGVDGYTF.